Listed below are T cell receptor beta chains from one sample, sequenced in a study of blood T cells in healthy people across ages. MiXCR was run by TCRdb on the 5' RACE reads, yielding one entry per CDR3 protein. The sample has more than 700,000 distinct CDR3 sequences, 35% to 50% seen once; the top ten hold over 15%. The sample comprised blood. The receptors derive from an elderly man in good health. Each CDR3 is given with its conserved first and last residue. The D gene is left open where the match is weak. Size tells how often a clone was seen (once, few, many) or the class of an expanded clone, and some rows leave it out.

v_gene	abundance	j_gene	d_gene	CDR3nt	CDR3aa
TRBV29-1	-	TRBJ2-5	-	TGCAGCGCCCCCCCGGCAGAAGAGACCCAGTACTTC	CSAPPAEETQYF
TRBV6-5	-	TRBJ2-7	-	TGTGCCAGCAAGTTCGGGACTTCTACGTACGAGCAGTACTTC	CASKFGTSTYEQYF
TRBV4-2	-	TRBJ2-7	-	TGTGCCAGCAGCCAAGATCCCTTTGGGCTGTCAGTGATACCTCCGCACTACGAGCAGTACTTC	CASSQDPFGLSVIPPHYEQYF
TRBV7-9	many	TRBJ2-7	-	TGTGCCAGCAGCTTAGGTCGGGACGGATTCTACGAGCAGTACTTC	CASSLGRDGFYEQYF
TRBV10-3	-	TRBJ2-1	TRBD1	TGTGCCATCAGTGAGAGACAGGGGAATGAGCAGTTCTTC	CAISERQGNEQFF
TRBV20-1	many	TRBJ2-5	TRBD1	TGCAGTGCTAGAGATCTGACAGGGAGAGGGATGACCGAGACCCAGTACTTC	CSARDLTGRGMTETQYF
TRBV28	many	TRBJ2-1	-	TGTGCCACCTGGGGTAGCTCCTACAATGAGCAGTTCTTC	CATWGSSYNEQFF
TRBV12-3/TRBV12-4	few	TRBJ2-7	-	TGTGCCAGCAGCACACAGGGTACAGAGCAGTACTTC	CASSTQGTEQYF
TRBV5-6	few	TRBJ2-5	TRBD2	TGTGCCAGCAGTCTTGGGGGGGACCAAGAGACCCAGTACTTC	CASSLGGDQETQYF
TRBV7-2	few	TRBJ2-7	-	TGTGCCAGCAGCCGGGACCGTACCACTACCGAGCAGTACTTC	CASSRDRTTTEQYF
TRBV12-3/TRBV12-4	few	TRBJ2-7	TRBD2	TGTGCCAGCAGTTTAGGAAGAGCGGGGGGAGGTGAGCAGTACTTC	CASSLGRAGGGEQYF
TRBV10-3	-	TRBJ2-7	-	TGTGCCATCAGTGGGAGTCGGCACGAGCAGTACTTC	CAISGSRHEQYF
TRBV5-1	few	TRBJ2-5	TRBD2	TGCGCCAGCAGCTTGGTCCGGGGGGAAGGAGAGACCCAGTACTTC	CASSLVRGEGETQYF
TRBV14	few	TRBJ2-6	-	TGTGCCAGCAGCCAAGAGTTTTCGGACAATGACGGTGACTCTGGGGCCAACGTCCTGACTTTC	CASSQEFSDNDGDSGANVLTF
TRBV9	few	TRBJ2-6	-	TGTGCCAGCAGCGGGATCGCTGGGGCCAACGTCCTGACTTTC	CASSGIAGANVLTF
TRBV4-2	-	TRBJ2-1	TRBD2	TGTGCCAGCAGCCAAGATGACCCCGGGACTAGCGTCTGTTACAATGAGCAGTTCTTC	CASSQDDPGTSVCYNEQFF
TRBV29-1	-	TRBJ1-2	-	TGCAGCGTTGAATCCTCCTGGAGGCTCTATGGCTACACCTTC	CSVESSWRLYGYTF
TRBV25-1	-	TRBJ2-7	TRBD2	TGTGCCAGCAGTGAATCAATAGCGGGGATCTCCTACGAGCAGTACTTC	CASSESIAGISYEQYF
TRBV11-2	few	TRBJ2-7	TRBD2	TGTGCCAGCAGCTATGGACTAGCGGGAGTTAGCTCCTACGAGCAGTACTTC	CASSYGLAGVSSYEQYF
TRBV18	many	TRBJ2-2	-	TGTGCCAGCTCACCACCGGGAGGCCTAAACACCGGGGAGCTGTTTTTT	CASSPPGGLNTGELFF
TRBV5-1	once	TRBJ2-7	TRBD2	TGCGCCAGCAGCTTCGGGGGGGCTCCCCACAATGAGCAGTACTTC	CASSFGGAPHNEQYF
TRBV5-4	few	TRBJ2-7	-	TGTGCCAGCAGCTTGGAGAGGACCCCCTACGAGCAGTACTTC	CASSLERTPYEQYF
TRBV4-2	many	TRBJ2-2	-	TGTGCCAGCAGCCAAGATCCAGGGCTGGTCGGGGAGCTGTTTTTT	CASSQDPGLVGELFF
TRBV6-5	-	TRBJ2-1	-	TGTGCCAGCAGTTACTCTCGATACTACAATGAGCAGTTCTTC	CASSYSRYYNEQFF
TRBV7-8	-	TRBJ1-5	-	TGTGCCAGCAGCTCTGGGGGGTGGGGGCCCCAGCATTTT	CASSSGGWGPQHF
TRBV2	many	TRBJ2-7	-	TGTGCCAGCAGATATTCCTACGAGCAGTACTTC	CASRYSYEQYF
TRBV12-3/TRBV12-4	-	TRBJ2-7	TRBD1	TGTGCCAGCAGTGTTGGAGACAGGGGAGAGCAGTACTTC	CASSVGDRGEQYF
TRBV12-3/TRBV12-4	-	TRBJ2-2	TRBD2	TGTGCCAGCAGTTTAAGGCGGGGGGGCATCGGGGAGCTGTTTTTT	CASSLRRGGIGELFF
TRBV12-3/TRBV12-4	-	TRBJ2-2	TRBD1	TGTGCCAGCAGTTTAACAGGGGCGGTCGGGGAGCTGTTTTTT	CASSLTGAVGELFF
TRBV11-2	-	TRBJ2-5	-	TGTGCCAGCAGCTTTCAGGATAAGGAGCAGTACTTC	CASSFQDKEQYF
TRBV20-1	many	TRBJ2-1	-	TGCAGTGCTGACCAACTGCGGACCAGCTCCTACAATGAGCAGTTCTTC	CSADQLRTSSYNEQFF
TRBV7-2	few	TRBJ2-1	TRBD2	TGTGCCAGCAGCTTAGTGACTAGCCTTGACTACAATGAGCAGTTCTTC	CASSLVTSLDYNEQFF
TRBV5-6	-	TRBJ1-1	-	TGTGCCAGCAGCCCGTCACAGCGTTGGGGCACTGAAGCTTTCTTT	CASSPSQRWGTEAFF
TRBV12-3/TRBV12-4	-	TRBJ2-2	-	TGTGCCAGCAGTTTAATGGGGCCCGGGGAGCTGTTTTTT	CASSLMGPGELFF
TRBV9	-	TRBJ2-7	TRBD2	TGTGCCAGCAGCCCCCGACTAGCGGGGGACTACGAGCAGTACTTC	CASSPRLAGDYEQYF
TRBV30	-	TRBJ1-6	-	TGTGCCTGGAGTCCCCCACGGTCACCCCTCCACTTT	CAWSPPRSPLHF
TRBV20-1	-	TRBJ2-7	TRBD2	TGCAGTGCTTCTCTAGCGGGAGATTACAATGAGCAGTACTTC	CSASLAGDYNEQYF
TRBV5-1	-	TRBJ1-3	-	TGCGCCAGCAGCGCCGGATTCTCTGGAAACACCATATATTTT	CASSAGFSGNTIYF
TRBV7-2	-	TRBJ2-6	-	TGTGCCAGCAACCCGACTGCCGCAGTCTCTGGGGCCAACGTCCTGACTTTC	CASNPTAAVSGANVLTF
TRBV7-8	-	TRBJ2-1	TRBD2	TGTGCCAGCAGCTCAACTCGATATACTAGCGGGAGAATGTTCTTC	CASSSTRYTSGRMFF
TRBV25-1	few	TRBJ2-1	TRBD2	TGTGCCAGTTGGATGGGACTAGCGTCTAGTGAGCAGTTCTTC	CASWMGLASSEQFF
TRBV28	-	TRBJ2-1	-	TGTGCCAGCAGCGCGTCCCGGGACAATGAGCAGTTCTTC	CASSASRDNEQFF
TRBV3-1	-	TRBJ1-4	TRBD1	TGTGCCAGCAGCCGTCCAGGGGGCATAAGTGAAAAACTGTTTTTT	CASSRPGGISEKLFF
TRBV20-1	-	TRBJ2-5	TRBD1	TGCAGTGCTAGTGGGACAGGACACAATGAGCAGTACTTC	CSASGTGHNEQYF
TRBV5-1	-	TRBJ2-2	TRBD1	TGCGCCAGCGGCTTGTGGACAGGGGCTAGCACCGGGGAGCTGTTTTTT	CASGLWTGASTGELFF
TRBV28	-	TRBJ1-2	-	TGTGCCAGCAGCCGCCGACAGGTCTATGGCTACACCTTC	CASSRRQVYGYTF
TRBV9	-	TRBJ2-2	TRBD1	TGTGCCAGCAGCGCTGAAACAGGGGGCGGCAGGATCGGGGAGCTGTTTTTT	CASSAETGGGRIGELFF
TRBV20-1	-	TRBJ1-2	-	TGCAGTGCTACTTCCGGATTACTTAACTATGGCTACACCTTC	CSATSGLLNYGYTF
TRBV20-1	-	TRBJ2-2	-	TGCAGTGCTAGAGGGACCACCTACACCGGGGAGCTGTTTTTT	CSARGTTYTGELFF
TRBV6-5	-	TRBJ2-5	-	TGTGCCAGCAGTCGTACGGGACTCACCGGGGAGACCCAGTACTTC	CASSRTGLTGETQYF
TRBV10-2	-	TRBJ2-6	-	TGCGCCAGCAGTGTTGCTGGGGCTGGGGCCAACGTCCTGACTTTC	CASSVAGAGANVLTF
TRBV6-2/TRBV6-3	-	TRBJ2-1	TRBD2	TGTGCCAGCAGAGCCCCGCCGACTAGCGGGAAAATTAATGAGCAGTTCTTC	CASRAPPTSGKINEQFF
TRBV4-2	-	TRBJ2-3	-	TGTGCCAGCAGCCAGAAGATGGGGGCTAGCGGAACGAAAGATACGCAGTATTTT	CASSQKMGASGTKDTQYF
TRBV12-3/TRBV12-4	-	TRBJ1-2	-	TGTGCCAGCAGTTTAGGTCCAGGATCCTATGGCTACACCTTC	CASSLGPGSYGYTF
TRBV7-6	few	TRBJ2-5	TRBD1	TGTGCCAGCAGCTTAGCACAGGGGTGGCCAGAGACCCAGTACTTC	CASSLAQGWPETQYF